This T cell receptor (beta chain) is drawn from a study of CD8+ T cells in alopecia areata (dated by TCRdb to the late 2010s). With regard to the full study: The treated patients took part in an open-label pilot trial in which moderate-to-severe alopecia areata was treated with oral tofacitinib at 5 to 10 mg twice daily. In both human patients and the C3H/HeJ mouse model, the study applied high-throughput TCRbeta sequencing to look at T cell clonal expansion in alopecia areata. Tofacitinib-treated patients had biopsies at baseline and at 4 and 24 weeks of treatment, with a later scalp biopsy in several patients. In humans, TCRbeta sequencing was performed on scalp tissue and on sorted CD4+ and CD8+ peripheral blood T cells from healthy controls and from patients with patchy or totalis/universalis alopecia areata. The RNA source kit depended on sample type: the PAXgene miRNA kit for fixed scalp, the miRNeasy kit for PBMCs, and the RNeasy kit for mouse skin. TCRbeta CDR3 regions were amplified by immunoSEQ multiplex PCR using 35 Vbeta forward and 13 Jbeta reverse primers. Disease severity in treated patients was measured with the SALT score, which quantifies the percentage of affected scalp surface area. Tofacitinib was administered for 6 to 18 months, and 6 months of follow-up off drug were then conducted to assess delayed response and recurrence. Scalp clonality was compared across normal scalp (n=4), patchy alopecia areata scalp (n=8), and alopecia totalis/universalis scalp (n=8).

Beyond this particular receptor, the publication reports: Scalp TCR repertoire analysis is complicated because resident alphabeta T cells in normal human skin are also sequenced, whereas mouse skin is dominated by gammadelta T cells. Higher clonality and more expanded CD8+ clones were observed in lesional scalp than in normal scalp, particularly in alopecia totalis/universalis, a finding suggestive of antigenic drive. The treated cohort was small, with a single nonresponder, so links between baseline CD8+ expansion and response need larger studies. Scalp clonality and the number of expanded CD8+ clones among the top 100 scalp clones were significantly decreased by tofacitinib. Many expanded lesional clones persisted in scalp and blood during tofacitinib treatment, which may partly explain relapse after stopping treatment. Shared TCR sequences between patients were less evident than in mice, which may be partly attributable to HLA diversity in the patient population.

The table lists this clone with a count of one. Its antigen target is currently unknown. No base quality values were provided; no much bigger clone lies one nucleotide off. The germline V gene (reference sequence) sets CDR1 to MNHEY and CDR2 to SMNVEV. Trimming takes 1 base from V and 5 bases from J, and the germline ends sit 11 bases apart. Including the terminal cysteine and phenylalanine, the CDR3 comprises 15 residues. Only the CDR3 DNA is retained, 45 bases long and in frame from the first base. To prepare the library, the immunoSEQ multiplex PCR assay was applied. For TCR sequencing, RNA was extracted from every sample and reverse transcribed into cDNA to serve as template. First-strand cDNA was synthesized with SuperScript III using a 2:1 mix of oligo-dT and random hexamers. A synthetic immune receptor repertoire was used to measure amplification bias, and any remaining bias was corrected computationally. The authors' pipeline ran thus. After raw reads were preprocessed to remove errors, the CDR3 was defined following IMGT conventions as running from the conserved cysteine to phenylalanine. To get clonality, Shannon entropy was normalized by log2 of the number of productive unique TCRs and the result was subtracted from 1. Whether scalp clones were CD4 or CD8 was inferred by matching scalp TCRbeta sequences against CD4 and CD8 repertoires sorted from blood. The table comes from immuneACCESS by way of TCRdb, which keeps in-frame sequences with V and J called. Part of the clones is missing from these tables; in studies checked, under half for an unresolved V gene and the rest for unknown reasons. Clonal size and the V and J genes are those of that table, whereas D and trimming came from the DNA. A total of about 94,000 clones appear in this sample, about 71% of them only once. Roughly 17% of the sample is in the top ten clones.

Per the publication, the treatment or condition label means: oral pan-JAK inhibitor, 5-10 mg twice daily. Lesional scalp punch biopsies and peripheral blood were obtained from alopecia areata patients. After PBMCs were isolated by density centrifugation and stained for CD3, CD4 and CD8, a FACSAria was used to sort CD4+ and CD8+ T cells. This clonotype was sampled from a human donor with alopecia areata. The sequenced sample was CD8+ T cells sorted from blood, obtained at roughly week 45, from a patient treated with tofacitinib. The sequence links TRBV27 to TRBJ1-4, with no D gene named confidently. The nucleotide sequence reads TGTGCCAGCAGTTTATTTGAGGGTGCGAATGAAAAACTGTTTTTT. The translation is CASSLFEGANEKLFF.